Listed here are 19 T cell receptor beta chains from one sample, sequenced in a study of T cells in Graves' hyperthyroidism and ophthalmopathy. RNA transcripts served as the template for amplifying TCR beta CDR3 regions. The TCR CDR3 first-round RT-PCR relied on the HTBI primer set. TCRdb re-analysed the multiplex PCR reads in MiXCR, keeping a single row per CDR3 protein. The sample contains about 340,000 distinct CDR3 sequences, 18% of which appear only once. Material for sequencing was blood. The receptors derive from a woman in her forties or fifties with Graves' hyperthyroidism.

This chain links TRBV6-1 with TRBJ1-1, with a tentative D call TRBD1 (6 bases). Germline loops: CDR1 MNHNS, CDR2 SASEGT. The CDR3 is 13 residues long. The V end was cut by 9 bases, the J end by 0 bases, with 11 bases between. Here the CDR3 reads CASRDTMNTEAFF. CDR3 sequence (DNA): TGTGCCAGTAGGGACACCATGAACACTGAAGCTTTCTTT.

For this clonotype: Just one base apart from a much larger clone, this may be a read error. The chain employs TRBV3-1 and TRBJ1-2; no firm D call. Germline assignment: CDR1 LGHDT and CDR2 YNNKEL (reference sequence). The CDR3 is made up of 12 amino acids. The CDR3 region has the DNA TGTGCCAGCAGCCAAGGGGAGAGTGGCCACACCTTC. Translating it yields CASSQGESGHTF.

This clonotype appeared a few times. J is TRBJ2-7 and V is TRBV10-1, with unresolved D. CDR1 and CDR2 from the germline V gene are WNHNN and SYGVQD (reference sequence). The CDR3 extends over 13 amino acids. V lost 8 bases, J lost 5 bases, and 16 bases lay in between. CDR3: CASQRTLDDEQYF. The CDR3 bases are TGCGCCAGCCAGCGAACCCTGGATGACGAGCAGTACTTC.

The table lists this clonotype with many counts. The V call is TRBV11-2, the J call TRBJ2-3; possibly TRBD1 or TRBD2 for D (5 bases each). Trimming left V 5 bases short and J 1 base short, with 19 bases between. The V gene's germline CDR1 is SGHAT and CDR2 FQNNGV. The CDR3 is made up of 17 amino acids. The CDR3 DNA reads as TGTGCCAGCAGCCCTGGGACCCGAACATCTCGCACAGATACGCAGTATTTT. The encoded protein is CASSPGTRTSRTDTQYF.

The J gene is TRBJ2-3, the V gene TRBV3-1, with a weak D call TRBD1 (8 bases). V lost 4 bases to trimming and J lost 4 bases, with 18 bases between them. The length of the CDR3 is 16 residues. Germline loops: CDR1 LGHDT, CDR2 YNNKEL (reference sequence). This CDR3 is CASSPSRTGRADTQYF. The CDR3 DNA is TGTGCCAGCAGCCCCTCCCGGACAGGGAGGGCAGATACGCAGTATTTT.

The V and J genes are TRBV6-1 and TRBJ2-2, with TRBD1 as a possible D gene (5 bases). Germline CDR1 reads MNHNS; CDR2 reads SASEGT. This CDR3 is built from 15 residues. With 7 bases removed from V and 6 bases from J, the gap between germline ends came to 18 bases. The CDR3 here is CASTMTDLGAGELFF. CDR3 sequence (DNA): TGTGCCAGCACCATGACAGATCTTGGGGCCGGGGAGCTGTTTTTT.

The chain carries TRBV11-2 and TRBJ2-1, with 11 bases fitting TRBD2. CDR3 length: 17 amino acids. Germline V gene lookup returns CDR1 SGHAT and CDR2 FQNNGV. V lost 5 bases, J lost 1 base, and 7 bases stayed unmatched. As DNA, the CDR3 is TGTGCCAGCAGCCAAGCAGCTAGCGGGAGGTCCTACAATGAGCAGTTCTTC. Its protein product is CASSQAASGRSYNEQFF.

The rearrangement joins TRBV7-3 to TRBJ2-7; TRBD2 matches 10 bases. Germline trimming cut 2 bases from V and 4 bases from J; bases unmatched to any gene: 5. The CDR3 has 15 amino acids. The V gene's germline CDR1 is SGHTA and CDR2 FQGTGA. The CDR3 sequence: CASSLSSGSMYEQYF. The CDR3, as DNA: TGTGCCAGCAGCTTATCTAGCGGGAGTATGTACGAGCAGTACTTC.

At least ten counts were recorded for this clonotype. The gene calls are TRBV12-3 or TRBV12-4 and TRBJ1-1, with D unresolved. V lost 4 bases to trimming and J lost 2 bases, with 5 bases between them. The CDR3 loop spans 12 amino acids. In DNA, the CDR3 is TGTGCCAGCAGTTCGGGAAACACTGAAGCTTTCTTT. Protein: CASSSGNTEAFF.

J is TRBJ2-2 and V is TRBV7-9; 7 bases are shared with TRBD1. This CDR3 comprises 13 residues. The J segment lost 1 base and the V segment lost 11 bases, leaving 4 bases of the junction unmatched. Germline values: CDR1 SEHNR, CDR2 FQNEAQ (reference sequence). The DNA of the CDR3 is TGTGCCTACCAGGGGGAGAACACCGGGGAGCTGTTTTTT. Translated: CAYQGENTGELFF.

The chain uses TRBV19 and TRBJ1-4, with a weak D call TRBD1 (5 bases). Germline CDR1 is LNHDA and CDR2 is SQIVND (reference sequence). There are 16 residues in the CDR3. Trimming shortened V by 6 bases and J by 0 bases, and 14 bases separated the two germline ends. Here the CDR3 DNA reads TGTGCCAGTAGCCCGGTGGACACCACAACTAATGAAAAACTGTTTTTT. This encodes CASSPVDTTTNEKLFF.

This clonotype was found a few times. This sequence joins TRBV7-3 and TRBJ1-2; a possible D gene is TRBD1 (6 bases). Germline assignment: CDR1 SGHTA and CDR2 FQGTGA. Trimming left V 8 bases short and J 2 bases short, with 21 bases between. The CDR3 is 16 residues long. The CDR3 spells CASAILTGPINYGYTF. CDR3 nucleotides: TGTGCCAGCGCTATTCTCACAGGGCCGATAAACTATGGCTACACCTTC.

The gene calls are TRBV20-1 and TRBJ2-7; 11 positions agree with TRBD1. V lost 6 bases, J lost 6 bases, and 4 bases stayed unmatched. CDR1 is DFQATT and CDR2 is SNEGSKA in the germline V gene (reference sequence). This CDR3 comprises 12 residues. The CDR3 reads CSATGTGGEQYF. In DNA form, the CDR3 reads TGCAGTGCGACCGGGACAGGGGGCGAGCAGTACTTC.

At least ten counts were recorded for this clonotype. The chain uses TRBV28 and TRBJ1-1; D not certain. This CDR3 spans 11 amino acids. Germline loops: CDR1 MDHEN, CDR2 SYDVKM. Trimming took off 5 bases at V and 11 bases at J, with 12 bases between the two ends. The CDR3 spells CASSAGLNAFF. CDR3 DNA sequence: TGTGCCAGCAGTGCGGGTTTGAACGCTTTCTTT.

The chain combines TRBV6-1 with TRBJ2-1; D uncertain. This CDR3 contains 12 residues. Between the trimmed V and J ends, which lost 8 bases and 7 bases, there was a span of 12 bases. Germline V gene sequence: CDR1 MNHNS, CDR2 SASEGT. The chain's CDR3 is CASADPFNEQFF. DNA of the CDR3: TGTGCCAGCGCAGACCCTTTTAATGAGCAGTTCTTC.

This clonotype was counted ten times or more. The gene calls are TRBV5-1 and TRBJ2-3, with 8 bases matching TRBD2. The CDR3 consists of 16 residues. The germline CDR1 and CDR2 sequences are SGHRS and YFSETQ. V gave up 0 bases and J gave up 2 bases; unmatched junction bases: 5. The CDR3, as DNA: TGCGCCAGCAGCTTGGTGCCGACTAGCGCCACAGATACGCAGTATTTT. This codes for CASSLVPTSATDTQYF.

The chain has TRBV29-1 and TRBJ2-5; perhaps TRBD2 as D (5 bases). Germline V gene lookup returns CDR1 SQVTM and CDR2 ANQGSEA. This CDR3 has 12 residues. Trimming cost V 3 bases and J 5 bases, with 10 bases left between them. The CDR3: CSVERVPETQYF. For the CDR3, the DNA is TGCAGCGTTGAGCGGGTCCCGGAGACCCAGTACTTC. Variable domain in full (rest from reference TRBV29-1 and TRBJ2-5): SAVISQKPSRDICQRGTSLTIQCQVDSQVTMMFWYRQQPGQSLTLIATANQGSEATYESGFVIDKFPISRPNLTFSTLTVSNMSPEDSSIYLCSVERVPETQYFGPGTRLLVL.

V is TRBV27 and J is TRBJ2-1; no clear D. Germline CDR1 is MNHEY and CDR2 is SMNVEV (reference sequence). The V end was cut by 6 bases, the J end by 7 bases, with 13 bases between. CDR3 length: 13 amino acids. CDR3 sequence reads: CASRFLLQNEQFF. CDR3 DNA: TGTGCCAGCAGATTCCTCCTCCAAAATGAGCAGTTCTTC.

In this sample, this clonotype turned up a few times. CDR3 loop: CASSLQGLDNSPLHF. As DNA, the CDR3 is TGTGCCAGCAGCTTACAAGGGCTTGATAATTCACCCCTCCACTTT. The chain has TRBV7-9 and TRBJ1-6; D not certain. Germline loops: CDR1 SEHNR, CDR2 FQNEAQ (reference sequence). The CDR3 runs 15 residues. The V and J ends lost 2 bases and 5 bases respectively, with 10 bases between them.